A selection of T cell receptor beta chains follows, all from one sample in a study of blood T cells in healthy people across ages. TCRdb itself ran the 5' RACE reads through MiXCR, one entry per CDR3 protein. Among about 670,000 distinct CDR3 sequences listed, 40% to 45% were seen once. The source material was blood. These receptor sequences come from a man aged 80 or over in good health. Both conserved end residues are part of each CDR3. The D gene is left open where the match is weak. Clone size is given for some rows only: seen once, a few or many times, or a class if the clone is expanded.

j_gene,v_gene,d_gene,abundance,CDR3nt,CDR3aa
TRBJ2-5,TRBV20-1,NA,NA,TGCAGTGGGAGTAGAGGGGAGACCCAGTACTTC,CSGSRGETQYF
TRBJ2-7,TRBV10-3,NA,NA,TGTGCCATCAGTCCGGAGATGAGCTCCTACGAGCAGTACTTC,CAISPEMSSYEQYF
TRBJ2-5,TRBV7-9,NA,few,TGTGCCAGCAGCTTAATGACCCTGCAAGAGACCCAGTACTTC,CASSLMTLQETQYF
TRBJ1-1,TRBV29-1,TRBD1,many,TGCAGCGTCAATAGACAGGGGACTGAAGCTTTCTTT,CSVNRQGTEAFF
TRBJ2-7,TRBV7-8,TRBD2,many,TGTGCCAGCAGCTTAGGAGCGGGGGCCCTTGTGAACGAGCAGTACTTC,CASSLGAGALVNEQYF
TRBJ1-1,TRBV9,NA,NA,TGTGCCAGCAGCAAATGGACGGTTGCGAACACTGAAGCTTTCTTT,CASSKWTVANTEAFF
TRBJ2-3,TRBV4-3,TRBD2,NA,TGCGCCAGCAGCCAAGATCTAGGTAGCGGGGGCACAGATACGCAGTATTTT,CASSQDLGSGGTDTQYF
TRBJ1-2,TRBV20-1,TRBD1,NA,TGCAGTGCTAGTGTCCAGGGGGTAGGTGGCTACACCTTC,CSASVQGVGGYTF
TRBJ2-7,TRBV20-1,TRBD2,once,TGCAGTGCTCCACGCGGGGGGGTGTCCTACGAGCAGTACTTC,CSAPRGGVSYEQYF
TRBJ1-5,TRBV11-2,NA,NA,TGTGCCAGCAGCCAAGGACAGAATCAGCCCCAGCATTTT,CASSQGQNQPQHF